The 23 T cell receptor beta chains below come from one sample, sequenced in a study of blood T cells in healthy people across ages. A sample-barcoded 5' primer and a J-beta primer mix were used in a second PCR of roughly 6 to 11 cycles. TCRdb independently ran MiXCR on the 5' RACE reads; one entry per CDR3 protein. The sample records 800,000 or so distinct CDR3 sequences, 46% being singletons. Sequencing used blood. These receptors originate from an elderly man in good health.

The chain carries TRBV28 and TRBJ1-5, with 8 positions matching TRBD1. Trimming took 1 base from V and 5 from J; bases not matched to a gene: 4. CDR1 and CDR2 from the germline V gene are MDHEN and SYDVKM. This CDR3 contains 15 residues. This chain's CDR3 is CASSLSQGAHQPQHF. Written as DNA, the CDR3 is TGTGCCAGCAGTTTATCCCAGGGGGCTCATCAGCCCCAGCATTTT.

The V call is TRBV9, the J call TRBJ2-5; D may match TRBD1 or TRBD2 (6 bases each). Trimming cost V 0 bases and J 11 bases, with 14 bases left between them. The CDR3 covers 13 residues. From germline, CDR1 is SGDLS and CDR2 YYNGEE. Written as DNA, the CDR3 is TGTGCCAGCAGCGTAGAAGGGGGGTTGGAGCAGTACTTC. Its protein product is CASSVEGGLEQYF.

This clonotype has a handful of counts. CDR3 sequence reads: CASRLMGSNADTQYF. CDR3 nucleotides: TGTGCCAGCAGACTTATGGGGTCGAATGCGGATACGCAGTATTTT. The chain links TRBV7-3 to TRBJ2-3, with unresolved D. V was shortened by 6 bases and J by 6 bases, with 19 bases between the two germline ends. CDR1 and CDR2 from the germline V gene are SGHTA and FQGTGA. This CDR3 has 15 residues.

V is TRBV5-1 and J is TRBJ2-3; 7 positions match TRBD1. CDR3 length equals 15 residues. Germline values: CDR1 SGHRS, CDR2 YFSETQ. V was pared by 0 bases and J by 2 bases, with 3 bases of the junction left unmatched. For the CDR3, the DNA is TGCGCCAGCAGCTTGGAGACAGGGAACACAGATACGCAGTATTTT. Its translation is CASSLETGNTDTQYF. Together with reference TRBV5-1 and TRBJ2-3, the CDR3 gives the full variable domain: KAGVTQTPRYLIKTRGQQVTLSCSPISGHRSVSWYQQTPGQGLQFLFEYFSETQRNKGNFPGRFSGRQFSNSRSEMNVSTLELGDSALYLCASSLETGNTDTQYFGPGTRLTVL.

Only a few counts were recorded for this clonotype. This sequence joins TRBV20-1 and TRBJ1-2; D might be TRBD1 (5 bases). The CDR3 has 13 residues. Germline V gene lookup returns CDR1 DFQATT and CDR2 SNEGSKA (reference sequence). With 6 bases removed from V and 8 bases from J, the gap between germline ends came to 19 bases. In DNA form, the CDR3 reads TGCAGTGCCACTCCCCTTGACAGTGGGGGCTACACCTTC. Translation gives CSATPLDSGGYTF.

The J gene is TRBJ2-7, the V gene TRBV5-1; 7 bases agree with TRBD1. This CDR3 is 14 amino acids long. The ends lost 0 bases at V and 2 bases at J; junction bases unmatched: 2. Per the germline V gene, CDR1 is SGHRS and CDR2 is YFSETQ. CDR3 nucleotide sequence: TGCGCCAGCAGCTTGGTGGGGACAGCCTACGAGCAGTACTTC. Translating gives CASSLVGTAYEQYF.

The chain uses TRBV27 and TRBJ2-1; a weak D match, TRBD2 (5 bases). CDR1 and CDR2 (germline): MNHEY, SMNVEV (reference sequence). Trimming shortened V by 8 bases and J by 2 bases, and 10 bases separated the two germline ends. The CDR3 contains 13 residues. Here the CDR3 DNA reads TGTGCCAGCCGGGATTACACCTACAATGAGCAGTTCTTC. Translation gives CASRDYTYNEQFF.

This clonotype was picked up a small number of times. The rearrangement joins TRBV25-1 to TRBJ1-2, with 12 positions matching TRBD1. The CDR3 spans 15 residues. Trimming at V came to 4 bases and at J to 4 bases, leaving 4 bases not matched to a gene. CDR1 is MGHDK and CDR2 is SYGVNS in the germline V gene. CDR3 sequence reads: CASSAGTGGPYGYTF. The CDR3 nucleotides read TGTGCCAGCAGTGCCGGGACAGGGGGCCCCTATGGCTACACCTTC.

This clonotype was seen a handful of times. V usage is TRBV10-3 and J usage is TRBJ1-2; TRBD1 matches 7 bases. Germline values: CDR1 ENHRY, CDR2 SYGVKD. The CDR3 length is 16 residues. Unmatched junction bases numbered 8, after V lost 0 bases and J lost 4 bases. The CDR3 DNA is TGTGCCATCAGTGAGTCGGGAGACAGGGCAGTCTATGGCTACACCTTC. Protein product: CAISESGDRAVYGYTF.

The rearrangement uses TRBV29-1 and TRBJ2-7; TRBD2 matches 7 bases. CDR1 and CDR2 (germline): SQVTM, ANQGSEA. V lost 3 bases, J lost 2 bases, and 7 bases stayed unmatched. This CDR3 region has 14 residues. CDR3 residues: CSVDAGRGTYEQYF. CDR3 coding DNA: TGCAGCGTTGATGCAGGGCGGGGGACCTACGAGCAGTACTTC.

This clonotype has only a few counts. The chain joins TRBV5-1 to TRBJ2-3; possible D gene TRBD2, 6 bases. Germline V gene data show CDR1 as SGHRS and CDR2 as YFSETQ. The V and J ends lost 4 bases and 3 bases respectively, with 15 bases between them. There are 15 residues in the CDR3. CDR3 coding DNA: TGCGCCAGCAGCGGAGGAGGGCCCGGGACAGATACGCAGTATTTT. It yields the protein CASSGGGPGTDTQYF.

The V gene is TRBV12-3 or TRBV12-4, the J gene TRBJ2-7; TRBD2 matches at 7 bases. After removal of 4 bases from V and 4 bases from J, the junction contained 7 bases not matched to a gene. CDR3 length equals 14 residues. CDR3 sequence reads: CASSSAGRSYEQYF. The CDR3 nucleotides read TGTGCCAGCAGTTCTGCCGGGAGGTCGTACGAGCAGTACTTC.

The chain carries TRBV5-1 and TRBJ2-1, with D uncertain. The V end was cut by 4 bases, the J end by 10 bases, with 21 bases between. This CDR3 has 15 amino acids. From germline, CDR1 is SGHRS and CDR2 YFSETQ. CDR3 loop: CASSTDMESWQEQFF. CDR3 DNA sequence: TGCGCCAGCAGCACCGACATGGAGAGTTGGCAGGAGCAGTTCTTC.

This clonotype was counted only a few times. V gene TRBV7-2 combines with J gene TRBJ2-7; D is undetermined. Germline CDR1 is SGHTA and CDR2 is FQGNSA. V was trimmed by 4 bases and J by 0 bases, leaving 13 bases between them. This CDR3 is built from 15 residues. CDR3 sequence (DNA): TGTGCCAGCAGCTCGCCGCAGGTCCACTCCTACGAGCAGTACTTC. Amino acid sequence: CASSSPQVHSYEQYF.

On this clonotype: One end of the junction is discordant with germline, which a read error may explain. The chain uses TRBV5-1 and TRBJ2-1; 8 nucleotides align to TRBD2. CDR1 and CDR2 from the germline V gene are SGHRS and YFSETQ. The CDR3 extends over 16 amino acids. The CDR3 sequence: CAGSLELTSVYNEQFF. The CDR3 bases are TGCGCCGGCAGCTTGGAATTGACTAGCGTATACAATGAGCAGTTCTTC.

Only a few counts were recorded for this clonotype. The CDR3, as DNA: TGTGCCAGCAGAGAGGCGCGCACCGGGGAGCTGTTTTTT. It translates to CASREARTGELFF. The V gene is TRBV2, the J gene TRBJ2-2; no clear D gene. Germline lookup yields CDR1 SNHLY and CDR2 FYNNEI. Deletions cut 6 bases from V and 4 bases from J, with 9 bases between. The CDR3 is made up of 13 amino acids.

The J gene is TRBJ2-1, the V gene TRBV7-3, with D hard to call. The germline gives CDR1 SGHTA, CDR2 FQGTGA. The CDR3 has 14 amino acids. Trimming left V 5 bases short and J 9 bases short, with 17 bases between. The CDR3 here is CASSIRAEPSEQFF. The CDR3, as DNA: TGTGCCAGCAGCATCCGGGCCGAGCCCAGTGAGCAGTTCTTC.

The chain uses TRBV9 and TRBJ2-1; 11 bases fit TRBD2. V trimming: 1 base; J trimming: 0 bases; junction bases outside the gene matches: 6. This CDR3 region has 18 residues. Germline CDR1 SGDLS, CDR2 YYNGEE. CDR3 nucleotide sequence: TGTGCCAGCAGCGTACCTAGCGGGGGGACTAGCTCCTACAATGAGCAGTTCTTC. It codes for CASSVPSGGTSSYNEQFF.

J is TRBJ2-2 and V is TRBV20-1; TRBD1 agrees at 11 bases. This CDR3 has 15 residues. With 3 bases clipped from V and 5 bases from J, the junction kept 5 bases outside the gene matches. The germline CDR1 and CDR2 sequences are DFQATT and SNEGSKA (reference sequence). CDR3 loop: CSASTGQGATGELFF. The CDR3 coding sequence is TGCAGTGCTAGTACCGGACAGGGGGCGACCGGGGAGCTGTTTTTT.

The table lists this clonotype with many counts. As DNA, the CDR3 is TGTGCCAGCACCGCCCTAGGGACTAAAAGTACAGATACGCAGTATTTT. It encodes CASTALGTKSTDTQYF. The chain couples TRBV28 to TRBJ2-3; TRBD2 agrees at 7 bases. This CDR3 contains 16 residues. The V and J ends lost 7 bases and 3 bases, in that order; junction bases with no gene match: 13. Germline CDR1 MDHEN, CDR2 SYDVKM.

The CDR3 loop is CASSSGVAGSEQYF. CDR3 nucleotide sequence: TGTGCCAGCAGTAGCGGGGTAGCGGGATCCGAGCAGTACTTC. The chain employs TRBV12-3 or TRBV12-4 and TRBJ2-4; 8 nucleotides line up with TRBD2. Matching the DNA end better, TRBJ2-7 makes the J call doubtful. This CDR3 comprises 14 residues.

DNA of the CDR3: TGCAGTGCTCAAACCCCGGGACTAGCGGGTGAGACCCAGTACTTC. Protein sequence: CSAQTPGLAGETQYF. J is TRBJ2-7 and V is TRBV20-1; 12 bases map to TRBD2. The J call is in doubt because the DNA end fits TRBJ2-5 better. The CDR3 length is 15 residues. Germline V gene lookup returns CDR1 DFQATT and CDR2 SNEGSKA (reference sequence).

This rearrangement joins TRBV27 to TRBJ2-7, with TRBD1 matching over 7 bases. Germline V CDR1 and CDR2: MNHEY, SMNVEV (reference sequence). This CDR3 region has 14 residues. V lost 8 bases and J lost 2; bases outside the gene matches: 9. The CDR3 region has the DNA TGTGCCAGCGGAAGCAGGGGGAATCCCTACGAGCAGTACTTC. As protein: CASGSRGNPYEQYF.